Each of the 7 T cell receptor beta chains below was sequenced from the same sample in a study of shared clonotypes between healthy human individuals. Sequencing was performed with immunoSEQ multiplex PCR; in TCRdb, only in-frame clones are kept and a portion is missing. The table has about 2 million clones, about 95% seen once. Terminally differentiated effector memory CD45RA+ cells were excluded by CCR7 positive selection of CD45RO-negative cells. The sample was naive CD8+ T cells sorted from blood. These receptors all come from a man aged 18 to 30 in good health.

The CDR3 spells CASSLGSGGPSYNEQFF. Written as DNA, the CDR3 is TGTGCCAGCAGCTTAGGTTCGGGGGGGCCATCCTACAATGAGCAGTTCTTC. The chain has TRBV11-2 and TRBJ2-1; 8 bases are a match to TRBD2. Losses at the gene ends were 1 base for V and 1 base for J; bases not matched to a gene: 6. This CDR3 has 17 residues. The germline gives CDR1 SGHAT, CDR2 FQNNGV. The whole variable domain, remainder taken from reference TRBV11-2 and TRBJ2-1, is EAGVAQSPRYKIIEKRQSVAFWCNPISGHATLYWYQQILGQGPKLLIQFQNNGVVDDSQLPKDRFSAERLKGVDSTLKIQPAKLEDSAVYLCASSLGSGGPSYNEQFFGPGTRLTVL.

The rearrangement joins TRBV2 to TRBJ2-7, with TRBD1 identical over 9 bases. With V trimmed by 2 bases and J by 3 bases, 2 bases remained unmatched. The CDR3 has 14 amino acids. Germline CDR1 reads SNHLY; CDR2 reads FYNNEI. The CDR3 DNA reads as TGTGCCAGCAGTGAATGGGACAGGGTCTACGAGCAGTACTTC. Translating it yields CASSEWDRVYEQYF.

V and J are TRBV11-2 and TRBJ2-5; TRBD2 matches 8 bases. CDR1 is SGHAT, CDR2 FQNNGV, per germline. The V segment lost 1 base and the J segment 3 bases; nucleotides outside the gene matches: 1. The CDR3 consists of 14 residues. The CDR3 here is CASSLVGGEETQYF. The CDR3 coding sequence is TGTGCCAGCAGCTTAGTCGGGGGGGAAGAGACCCAGTACTTC.

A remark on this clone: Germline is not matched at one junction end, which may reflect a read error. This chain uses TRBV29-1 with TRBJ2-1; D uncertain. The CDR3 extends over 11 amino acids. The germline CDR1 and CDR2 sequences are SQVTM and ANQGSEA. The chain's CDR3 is CSVETSYEQLF. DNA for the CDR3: TGCAGCGTTGAAACCTCGTATGAGCAGCTCTTC.

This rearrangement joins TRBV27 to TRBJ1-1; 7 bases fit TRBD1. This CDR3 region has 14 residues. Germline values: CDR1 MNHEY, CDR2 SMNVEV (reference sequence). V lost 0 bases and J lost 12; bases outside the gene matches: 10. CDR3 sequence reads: CASSLSVGGQMTFF. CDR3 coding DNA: TGTGCCAGCAGTTTATCAGTCGGGGGACAGATGACTTTCTTT.

The DNA for the CDR3 is TGTGCCAGCAGTGAGTGGGCTAGCGGGGAACAAGAGACCCAGTACTTC. It codes for CASSEWASGEQETQYF. V is TRBV6-1 and J is TRBJ2-5, with TRBD2 matching over 9 bases. Germline V gene lookup returns CDR1 MNHNS and CDR2 SASEGT. This CDR3 has 16 amino acids. V shed 3 bases and J 2 bases; nucleotides not matched to a gene: 7.

The CDR3 here is CASSQGSPGGNLYNEQFF. CDR3 in DNA: TGCGCCAGCAGCCAAGGCTCTCCTGGGGGAAATTTGTACAATGAGCAGTTCTTC. This chain connects TRBV4-3 to TRBJ2-1; either TRBD1 or TRBD2 may supply D (5 bases each). Germline CDR1 is LGHNA and CDR2 is YSLEER. This CDR3 is 18 amino acids long. V lost 1 base and J lost 4, with 20 bases in between.